This TCR beta chain was retrieved from a study of T cells after yellow fever vaccination (dated by TCRdb to about 2019). For the study in its entirety: The SMART-Seq v4 Ultra Low Input RNA kit was used to prepare libraries from fractions with low cell numbers. Two healthy male donors, one aged 18 to 30 and one aged 30 to 39 years, were included in the cohort. Bulk PBMC replicates and cell subsets were isolated from blood drawn at multiple timepoints before and after both primary and secondary immunization. Bulk TCR alpha and beta repertoires were sequenced longitudinally to track T-cell clones before and after primary and booster YFV17D yellow fever vaccination.

TCR cDNA was made using 5'RACE template switching, a step that added a universal primer site and unique molecular identifiers. Priming of cDNA synthesis was performed from both the TCR alpha and TCR beta constant segments. Library amplification involved two PCR steps, and the second step added sample barcodes and sequencing adapters. Sequencing of libraries was performed on Illumina HiSeq 2500 (2x100 bp) or NovaSeq (2x150 bp). As for the original processing: Reads were demultiplexed and collapsed into UMI consensus sequences with MIGEC, and V(D)J alignment was performed with MiXCR. Using edgeR on replicate PBMC samples, clonotypes were called vaccine-responding if FDR was below 0.01 and the log2 fold change was above 5 up to day 15. Each bulk clonotype was labeled CD4 or CD8 based on which sequenced repertoire, CD4 or CD8, contained the clonotype at higher abundance. The raw public data were reprocessed by TCRdb itself: fastp quality trimming at Q25, MiXCR clonotype calling, in-frame beta chains only. Every CDR3 protein is listed once, alongside the most common genes and DNA of its rows. The V and J calls were determined by TCRdb, not by the authors. The sample yields some 600,000 distinct CDR3 sequences; roughly an eighth were counted once. The ten largest clonotypes hold more than 12% of the sample.

The CDR1 and CDR2 encoded by the germline V gene are KGHSH and LQKENI. V is shortened by 3 bases, J by 5 bases, and the region joining them spans 13 bases. From the cysteine through the phenylalanine, the CDR3 covers 14 amino acids. The DNA shown is the 42-base CDR3, in frame from base 1. What the treatment or condition label conveys for this sample: live attenuated yellow fever vaccine strain. At every blood-draw timepoint, two biological replicates of bulk PBMCs were collected. A standard Ficoll-Paque protocol was used to isolate PBMCs from peripheral blood. TriZol was used to extract RNA from bulk PBMCs, CD4 and CD8 fractions, and dextramer-positive and dextramer-negative fractions. Here is what the overall study found, with its caveats: Only two donors were included in the study, so the extent to which the findings can be generalized is limited. After the booster, most clones that had expanded after primary vaccination were detected again (about 97% of CD4 and around nine tenths of CD8), suggesting broad maintenance of memory. Compared with the primary T-cell response, the secondary T-cell response was faster but weaker, reaching its peak on day 5 rather than on day 15. Because abundant contaminating clonotypes from the bulk population could be contained in FACS-sorted repertoires, computational filtering was required. A small fraction of clonotypes showed up in both the CD4 and CD8 compartments, probably as a result of convergent recombination.

A word on this clonotype: Its antigen specificity is not known. Base qualities are not at hand, and no much larger clone is one base apart.

The clonotype originates from a man under 40 who received the YFV17D yellow fever vaccine. The rearrangement combines TRBV18 with TRBJ2-5; the D gene is perhaps TRBD2, on 6 matching bases. The input for sequencing was PBMCs, taken on the day of the yellow fever booster vaccination. The base sequence is TGTGCCAGCTCACCGGACTATCGCGGGGAGACCCAGTACTTC. It codes for CASSPDYRGETQYF. With all but the CDR3 taken from the reference TRBV18 and TRBJ2-5 genes, the full variable domain is: NAGVMQNPRHLVRRRGQEARLRCSPMKGHSHVYWYRQLPEEGLKFMVYLQKENIIDESGMPKERFSAEFPKEGPSILRIQQVVRGDSAAYFCASSPDYRGETQYFGPGTRLLVL.